This T cell receptor beta chain was profiled in a study of OX40 agonist ivuxolimab in advanced cancers. Across the study: Dosing consisted of intravenous ivuxolimab at 0.01 to 10 mg/kg every 2 weeks.

TCRdb's copy holds only in-frame clones and misses some; the assay was immunoSEQ multiplex PCR. The data show 30,000 or so clones, 90% seen once. This CDR3 is 11 amino acids long. The V end lost 4 bases, the J end lost 5 bases, and 6 bases lay between the germline ends. Germline lookup yields CDR1 SGHNT and CDR2 YENEEA. The J gene is TRBJ2-7, the V gene TRBV11-3; D uncertain. The TCR comes from an adult with an advanced solid tumor such as melanoma, head and neck, liver or kidney cancer. Sample: CD4+ or CD8+ T cells sorted from blood, taken in a trial of the OX40 agonist ivuxolimab. CDR3 residues: CASSWSHEQYF. The CDR3 bases are TGTGCCAGCAGCTGGTCCCACGAGCAGTACTTC.